Listed below are T cell receptor beta chains from one sample, sequenced in a study of identical twins. A single record per CDR3 protein comes from TCRdb applying MiXCR to the 5' RACE reads. The table has roughly 280,000 distinct CDR3 sequences, roughly 8.6% seen once; the top ten hold 5.5% to 9%. This sample also appeared in a second study, on yellow fever vaccine responses in identical twins.

Sample: CD8+ T cells sorted from blood. These receptors came from a woman aged 18-29 years in good health. The CDR3 runs from the conserved cysteine through the conserved F or W. The D gene is left open where the match is weak. Where a row states a size, it is once, few, many or the class of an expanded clone; other rows omit it.

j_gene: TRBJ2-2
d_gene: .
v_gene: TRBV7-3
abundance: few
CDR3nt: TGTGCCAGCAGCTTATTAGGGCGGGGAAGAAACACCGGGGAGCTGTTTTTT
CDR3aa: CASSLLGRGRNTGELFF

j_gene: TRBJ2-1
d_gene: .
v_gene: TRBV4-3
abundance: few
CDR3nt: TGCGCCAGCAGCCGAGAGCGTGAGACAGAATACAATGAGCAGTTCTTC
CDR3aa: CASSRERETEYNEQFF

j_gene: TRBJ2-1
d_gene: .
v_gene: TRBV27
abundance: many
CDR3nt: TGTGCCAGCAGTTTATGGGGGGGCATTATTCATGAGCAGTTCTTC
CDR3aa: CASSLWGGIIHEQFF

j_gene: TRBJ2-7
d_gene: .
v_gene: TRBV29-1
abundance: few
CDR3nt: TGCAGTGGGCAAGCCGGGGCCCACGAGCAGTACTTC
CDR3aa: CSGQAGAHEQYF

j_gene: TRBJ2-3
d_gene: TRBD1
v_gene: TRBV20-1
abundance: .
CDR3nt: TGCAGTGCTAGACTCGGGACAGGGCCTAGCACAGATACGCAGTATTTT
CDR3aa: CSARLGTGPSTDTQYF

j_gene: TRBJ2-7
d_gene: TRBD1
v_gene: TRBV27
abundance: .
CDR3nt: TGTGCCAGCAGTAAACCGGGACAGGGCTACGAGCAGTACTTC
CDR3aa: CASSKPGQGYEQYF

j_gene: TRBJ2-7
d_gene: TRBD1
v_gene: TRBV27
abundance: few
CDR3nt: TGTGCCAGCTCTCAATACCGGACAGGGGGCGAGCAGTACTTC
CDR3aa: CASSQYRTGGEQYF

j_gene: TRBJ2-1
d_gene: .
v_gene: TRBV11-2
abundance: many
CDR3nt: TGTGCCAGCAGCATAGAATACGGCGATAGGAACAATGAGCAGTTCTTC
CDR3aa: CASSIEYGDRNNEQFF

j_gene: TRBJ2-7
d_gene: .
v_gene: TRBV4-3
abundance: few
CDR3nt: TGCGCCAGCAGCCAAGATGTACTCAGGCCCGAGGCAGTAACCTACGAGCAGTACTTC
CDR3aa: CASSQDVLRPEAVTYEQYF

j_gene: TRBJ2-5
d_gene: TRBD1
v_gene: TRBV28
abundance: .
CDR3nt: TGTGCCAGCAGCCCCCCGTACAGGGGGCAAGAGACCCAGTACTTC
CDR3aa: CASSPPYRGQETQYF

j_gene: TRBJ2-7
d_gene: .
v_gene: TRBV29-1
abundance: .
CDR3nt: TGCAGCGTTACAGTGAGCTCCTACGAGCAGTACTTC
CDR3aa: CSVTVSSYEQYF

j_gene: TRBJ2-4
d_gene: .
v_gene: TRBV29-1
abundance: .
CDR3nt: TGCAGCGTTGAGGTCGGGACCATGGGGGACATTCAGTACTTC
CDR3aa: CSVEVGTMGDIQYF

j_gene: TRBJ2-5
d_gene: .
v_gene: TRBV20-1
abundance: few
CDR3nt: TGCAGTGCTAAAAACAGGGTAGATCTGGGGGAGACCCAGTACTTC
CDR3aa: CSAKNRVDLGETQYF

j_gene: TRBJ2-7
d_gene: .
v_gene: TRBV20-1
abundance: few
CDR3nt: TGCAGCCTGAACAGGGCGCGGGGGACCTACGAGCAGTACTTC
CDR3aa: CSLNRARGTYEQYF

j_gene: TRBJ2-5
d_gene: TRBD2
v_gene: TRBV12-3/TRBV12-4
abundance: .
CDR3nt: TGTGCCAGCAGTTATTGGACTAGCGGGGGATTTCAAGAGACCCAGTACTTC
CDR3aa: CASSYWTSGGFQETQYF

j_gene: TRBJ2-7
d_gene: TRBD1
v_gene: TRBV20-1
abundance: many
CDR3nt: TGCAGTGCTAGAATCCGGGACAGCTCCTACGAGCAGTACTTC
CDR3aa: CSARIRDSSYEQYF

j_gene: TRBJ2-1
d_gene: .
v_gene: TRBV2
abundance: many
CDR3nt: TGTGCCAGCAGTAGCCGCGATGAGCAGTTCTTC
CDR3aa: CASSSRDEQFF

j_gene: TRBJ2-7
d_gene: .
v_gene: TRBV20-1
abundance: .
CDR3nt: TGCAGTGCTAGGGGAACAGGGCCCCGTGGCGAGCAGTACTTC
CDR3aa: CSARGTGPRGEQYF

j_gene: TRBJ2-5
d_gene: TRBD2
v_gene: TRBV12-3/TRBV12-4
abundance: .
CDR3nt: TGTGCCAGCAGCCCCGGGTTAGCGGGGCCCTTCCAAGAGACCCAGTACTTC
CDR3aa: CASSPGLAGPFQETQYF

j_gene: TRBJ1-5
d_gene: .
v_gene: TRBV12-3/TRBV12-4
abundance: many
CDR3nt: TGTGCCAGCAGTTTAGGATTTGGGGGACGGCATTTT
CDR3aa: CASSLGFGGRHF

j_gene: TRBJ2-3
d_gene: .
v_gene: TRBV18
abundance: .
CDR3nt: TGTGCCAGCTCACCACCGGGAGTTTTAAAAGAGATCACAGATACGCAGTATTTT
CDR3aa: CASSPPGVLKEITDTQYF

j_gene: TRBJ2-5
d_gene: .
v_gene: TRBV29-1
abundance: .
CDR3nt: TGCAGCGTTGACCATGGCCTCGAAGAGACCCAGTACTTC
CDR3aa: CSVDHGLEETQYF

j_gene: TRBJ2-2
d_gene: .
v_gene: TRBV6-2/TRBV6-3
abundance: .
CDR3nt: TGTGCCAGCACTAAGGACTGGGGTGGATCCGGGGAGCTGTTTTTT
CDR3aa: CASTKDWGGSGELFF

j_gene: TRBJ2-5
d_gene: TRBD2
v_gene: TRBV7-9
abundance: few
CDR3nt: TGTGCCAGCAGCGCCAAGAGCGGGGGGACCCAGTACTTC
CDR3aa: CASSAKSGGTQYF

j_gene: TRBJ2-7
d_gene: TRBD1
v_gene: TRBV5-1
abundance: .
CDR3nt: TGCGCCAGCAGCTTGACAGGGGGCATCTACGAGCAGTACTTC
CDR3aa: CASSLTGGIYEQYF

j_gene: TRBJ2-7
d_gene: TRBD2
v_gene: TRBV4-1
abundance: many
CDR3nt: TGCGCCAGCAGCCAAGAGGGCGGGAGCTCCTACGAGCAGTACTTC
CDR3aa: CASSQEGGSSYEQYF

j_gene: TRBJ2-3
d_gene: TRBD2
v_gene: TRBV4-1
abundance: few
CDR3nt: TGCGCCAGCAGCCAGGATGGTAGCGGGGTTTACACAGATACGCAGTATTTT
CDR3aa: CASSQDGSGVYTDTQYF

j_gene: TRBJ2-4
d_gene: .
v_gene: TRBV5-1
abundance: few
CDR3nt: TGCGCCAGCAGCTGGGGTAGCGGAGGGGACAACATTCAGTACTTC
CDR3aa: CASSWGSGGDNIQYF

j_gene: TRBJ2-3
d_gene: TRBD2
v_gene: TRBV11-2
abundance: .
CDR3nt: TGTGCCAGCAGCCGGACTAGCGGGGTCCCCACAGATACGCAGTATTTT
CDR3aa: CASSRTSGVPTDTQYF

j_gene: TRBJ2-1
d_gene: TRBD2
v_gene: TRBV27
abundance: few
CDR3nt: TGTGCCAGCACCCTCAGCGGGGGGGCTTACAATGAGCAGTTCTTC
CDR3aa: CASTLSGGAYNEQFF

j_gene: TRBJ2-1
d_gene: .
v_gene: TRBV30
abundance: few
CDR3nt: TGTGCCTGGAGTGTGTTTCAGGGTAATGAGCAGTTCTTC
CDR3aa: CAWSVFQGNEQFF

j_gene: TRBJ1-1
d_gene: .
v_gene: TRBV7-9
abundance: .
CDR3nt: TGTGCCAGCAGCTCGACAGGACTAGAGGGCACTGAAGCTTTCTTT
CDR3aa: CASSSTGLEGTEAFF

j_gene: TRBJ2-7
d_gene: TRBD1
v_gene: TRBV2
abundance: once
CDR3nt: TGTGCCAGCAGCCGACAGGGCGGGCGCGAGCAGTACTTC
CDR3aa: CASSRQGGREQYF

j_gene: TRBJ2-6
d_gene: TRBD1
v_gene: TRBV20-1
abundance: .
CDR3nt: TGCAGTGCTACCGGGACAGCCCCTTACTCTGGGGCCAACGTCCTGACTTTC
CDR3aa: CSATGTAPYSGANVLTF

j_gene: TRBJ1-5
d_gene: .
v_gene: TRBV6-1
abundance: .
CDR3nt: TGTGCCAGCAGTCCCTTTGGGGCCAGCAATCAGCCCCAGCATTTT
CDR3aa: CASSPFGASNQPQHF

j_gene: TRBJ2-2
d_gene: .
v_gene: TRBV7-9
abundance: once
CDR3nt: TGTGCCAGCAGCTTAGTCGGTTTGGCAGCGAACACCGGGGAGCTGTTTTTT
CDR3aa: CASSLVGLAANTGELFF